Listed below are T cell receptor beta chains from one sample, sequenced in a study of long-term antiretroviral therapy in people with HIV. The protocol was immunoSEQ multiplex PCR, while the TCRdb copy is restricted to in-frame clones and leaves out a portion. The data contain about 24,000 clones, around 90% of them seen just once; the ten biggest clones take up approximately 8.4%. This material consisted of unsorted PBMCs, taken 1.8 years before starting antiretroviral therapy. These receptors were taken from a man aged 50-59 years with HIV. The CDR3 runs from the conserved cysteine through the conserved F or W. D genes are given only for firm matches. Size is omitted from some rows. Given values are once, few, many or a class for expanded clones.

- 15 TRBJ2-2 TRBV5-1 - CASSWGAANTGELFF TGCGCCAGCAGTTGGGGGGCCGCGAACACCGGGGAGCTGTTTTTT
- 16 TRBJ2-5 TRBV19 - CASSDGSTGVWETQYF TGTGCCAGTAGTGATGGGTCCACGGGGGTTTGGGAGACCCAGTACTTC
- 19 TRBJ2-3 TRBV5-1 TRBD2 CASSLASSGGFPSTDTQYF TGCGCCAGCAGCTTGGCCTCTAGCGGGGGTTTCCCTAGCACAGATACGCAGTATTTT
- 13 TRBJ1-5 TRBV29-1 - CSVEHSPNQPQHF TGCAGCGTTGAACACAGTCCCAATCAGCCCCAGCATTTT
- 15 TRBJ1-2 TRBV10-3 - CAISEVYRANYGYTF TGTGCCATCAGTGAGGTTTACAGGGCTAACTATGGCTACACCTTC
- 14 TRBJ1-1 TRBV7-9 - CASSFGVSNTEAFF TGTGCCAGCAGCTTTGGCGTTTCGAACACTGAAGCTTTCTTT
- 16 TRBJ2-1 TRBV9 TRBD2 CASSVFLGGSGNEQFF TGTGCCAGCAGCGTCTTCCTGGGCGGGAGTGGGAATGAGCAGTTCTTC
- 15 TRBJ2-1 TRBV7-9 - CASSLEGGLYNEQFF TGTGCCAGCAGCTTAGAGGGGGGGCTGTACAATGAGCAGTTCTTC
- 13 TRBJ2-3 TRBV29-1 TRBD2 CSAGREGPDTQYF TGCAGCGCCGGGCGGGAGGGCCCAGATACGCAGTATTTT
few 14 TRBJ1-5 TRBV5-1 - CASSLVGGNQPQHF TGCGCCAGCAGCTTGGTGGGGGGCAATCAGCCCCAGCATTTT
- 16 TRBJ1-5 TRBV2 - CASSGSSAGWNQPQHF TGTGCCAGCAGTGGGAGTAGTGCTGGCTGGAATCAGCCCCAGCATTTT
- 15 TRBJ2-4 TRBV2 TRBD1 CASSGTGGSKNIQYF TGTGCCAGCAGCGGAACAGGGGGATCCAAAAACATTCAGTACTTC
- 15 TRBJ1-5 TRBV19 - CASTTSGGTGRAQHF TGTGCCAGTACCACATCGGGAGGAACAGGGAGAGCCCAGCATTTT
- 14 TRBJ2-5 TRBV5-1 - CASSSTPGRETQYF TGCGCCAGCAGCTCGACGCCGGGCCGGGAGACCCAGTACTTC
- 15 TRBJ2-1 TRBV10-3 TRBD2 CAISESGLAVYEQFF TGTGCCATCAGTGAGTCAGGACTAGCGGTGTACGAGCAGTTCTTC
- 17 TRBJ2-7 TRBV15 TRBD1 CATSTLVDRGHIHEQYF TGTGCCACCAGCACCTTAGTCGACAGGGGGCATATCCACGAGCAGTACTTC
- 13 TRBJ1-5 TRBV4-2 TRBD1 CASSQSGGGPQHF TGTGCCAGCAGCCAGTCAGGGGGCGGGCCCCAGCATTTT